This TCR beta chain derives from a study of PD-1 blockade in classical Hodgkin lymphoma. General observations from the study: Repertoires differed for reasons still undefined, possibly disease activity or prior therapy. The CD4+ diversity rise by C4D1 was clearest in complete responders.

There are 14 residues in the CDR3. Germline V gene data show CDR1 as SGHRS and CDR2 as YFSETQ. The V and J ends lost 4 bases and 2 bases respectively, with 12 bases between them. As to this clone: Its antigen is unknown.

The repertoire was sequenced with immunoSEQ multiplex PCR; TCRdb's copy has only in-frame clones and lacks some. The sample carries some 40,000 clones, 69% recorded once. Every one of the patients relapsed after autologous stem cell transplantation (brentuximab vedotin exposure was variable). The patients, who had relapsed/refractory classical Hodgkin lymphoma, achieved best responses of complete response, partial response or progressive disease. The TCR sequence derives from a human donor with classical Hodgkin lymphoma. Sequencing was performed on peripheral blood mononuclear cells (PBMCs), taken before the second cycle of nivolumab. The chain links TRBV5-1 to TRBJ2-5; no clear D. CDR3 in amino acids: CASSRAMGQETQYF. The DNA of the CDR3 is TGCGCCAGCAGCCGGGCTATGGGGCAAGAGACCCAGTACTTC.